These 21 T cell receptor beta chains originate from one sample sequenced in a study of T-cell memory formation after mild COVID-19. MiXCR, applied by TCRdb to the 5' RACE reads, yields one record per CDR3 protein. The table records roughly 160,000 distinct CDR3 sequences, around a tenth of them present only once. What was sequenced was PBMCs or a T cell subset sorted from them (not recorded which). The receptors stem from a young man who had mild COVID-19 (a few samples of this study predate the infection). Cell type and time point are not known.

This sequence joins TRBV7-9 and TRBJ1-1; D not certain. Trimming took 1 base from V and 2 from J, leaving 11 bases between them. The CDR3 length is 15 residues. Germline-derived CDR1 and CDR2 are SEHNR and FQNEAQ (reference sequence). The CDR3 protein is CASSLVMPGNTEAFF. The CDR3 coding sequence is TGTGCCAGCAGCTTAGTGATGCCGGGTAACACTGAAGCTTTCTTT. Full variable domain (remainder filled in from reference TRBV7-9 and TRBJ1-1): DTGVSQNPRHKITKRGQNVTFRCDPISEHNRLYWYRQTLGQGPEFLTYFQNEAQLEKSRLLSDRFSAERPKGSFSTLEIQRTEQGDSAMYLCASSLVMPGNTEAFFGQGTRLTVV.

This clonotype was counted at least ten times. No DNA is shown, since the ends of the CDR3 on it are uncertain; the CDR3 is the one TCRdb lists. J is TRBJ1-1 and V is TRBV3-1; the DNA was not compared with TRBD1, the D call given in the table. Germline V lookup: CDR1 LGHDT, CDR2 YNNKEL (reference sequence). Counting both end residues, the CDR3 totals 14 amino acids. CDR3 sequence reads: CASSPLRAGGEAFF.

This clonotype was counted ten times or more. The chain joins TRBV6-2 or TRBV6-3 to TRBJ2-1; tentative D call: TRBD2 (5 bases). Trimming cost V 8 bases and J 5 bases, with 13 bases left between them. Germline CDR1 MNHEY, CDR2 SVGEGT. CDR3 size: 13 residues. CDR3 region: CASRGWVNNEQFF. The DNA of the CDR3 is TGTGCCAGCCGGGGATGGGTGAACAATGAGCAGTTCTTC.

This clonotype was counted only a few times. The chain couples TRBV13 to TRBJ1-1; D is unclear. The V gene lost 4 bases and the J gene lost 5 bases, with 11 bases spanning the gap. From germline, CDR1 is PRHDT and CDR2 FYEKMQ (reference sequence). This CDR3 is built from 13 residues. The CDR3, as DNA: TGTGCCAGCAGCTCCCCCCAACGGACTGAAGCTTTCTTT. It translates to CASSSPQRTEAFF. Full variable domain (missing parts from reference TRBV13 and TRBJ1-1): AAGVIQSPRHLIKEKRETATLKCYPIPRHDTVYWYQQGPGQDPQFLISFYEKMQSDKGSIPDRFSAQQFSDYHSELNMSSLELGDSALYFCASSSPQRTEAFFGQGTRLTVV.

This clonotype appeared a few times. V gene TRBV7-9 combines with J gene TRBJ2-5, with D hard to call. CDR1 SEHNR and CDR2 FQNEAQ come from the germline V gene (reference sequence). The V gene lost 6 bases and the J gene lost 5 bases, with 10 bases spanning the gap. The CDR3 sequence is 12 residues long. This chain's CDR3 is CASRPNGETQYF. Written as DNA, the CDR3 is TGTGCCAGCAGGCCCAATGGGGAGACCCAGTACTTC.

The V gene is TRBV29-1, the J gene TRBJ1-2; 12 positions match TRBD1. From germline, CDR1 is SQVTM and CDR2 ANQGSEA. Losses at the gene ends were 2 bases for V and 7 bases for J; bases not matched to a gene: 8. The CDR3 consists of 15 residues. CDR3 sequence reads: CSVERGTGGASGYTF. CDR3 nucleotide sequence: TGCAGCGTTGAAAGGGGGACAGGGGGCGCGAGTGGCTACACCTTC.

This clonotype was recorded a few times. The V and J genes are TRBV7-2 and TRBJ1-2, with D possibly matching TRBD1 (6 bases). Trimming removed 5 bases at V and 8 bases at J, with 18 bases between. The CDR3 covers 14 residues. CDR1 is SGHTA and CDR2 is FQGNSA in the germline V gene. The DNA of the CDR3 is TGTGCCAGCAGCCCCTCGGGGGGCATAAGAGGCTACACCTTC. Translating gives CASSPSGGIRGYTF.

This sequence joins TRBV5-1 and TRBJ2-2; 9 nucleotides match TRBD1. J was trimmed by 4 bases and V by 4 bases; bases with no gene match: 5. The CDR3 sequence is 15 residues long. CDR1 SGHRS and CDR2 YFSETQ come from the germline V gene. CDR3 bases: TGCGCCAGCAGCCAAGGGACAGGGATCACCGGGGAGCTGTTTTTT. This sequence encodes CASSQGTGITGELFF.

The rearrangement links TRBV2 to TRBJ2-3; 7 nucleotides agree with TRBD2. The V gene's germline CDR1 is SNHLY and CDR2 FYNNEI. Trimming at V came to 4 bases and at J to 5 bases, leaving 6 bases not matched to a gene. This CDR3 has 14 amino acids. CDR3 sequence reads: CASSVSGVGDTQYF. CDR3 DNA sequence: TGTGCCAGCAGTGTAAGCGGGGTGGGAGATACGCAGTATTTT.

The CDR3: CASSYRSLGYEQYF. CDR3 coding DNA: TGTGCCAGCAGTTACAGGAGTTTGGGCTACGAGCAGTACTTC. The V gene is TRBV6-2 or TRBV6-3, the J gene TRBJ2-7, with D unresolved. CDR1 and CDR2 (germline): MNHEY, SVGEGT. Trimming pared 2 bases from V and 3 bases from J, leaving 11 bases between. CDR3 length: 14 residues.

This chain joins TRBV6-1 and TRBJ2-3, with D possibly TRBD1 on 6 matching bases. From germline, CDR1 is MNHNS and CDR2 SASEGT. CDR3 length: 15 residues. Between the trimmed V and J ends, which lost 6 bases and 3 bases, there was a span of 16 bases. The CDR3 loop is CASSAPGQATDTQYF. The CDR3 region has the DNA TGTGCCAGCAGCGCACCGGGACAAGCAACAGATACGCAGTATTTT.

This clonotype was seen many times. This chain connects TRBV7-9 to TRBJ1-1; no firm D call. Germline V gene sequence: CDR1 SEHNR, CDR2 FQNEAQ (reference sequence). The CDR3 totals 13 residues. Trimming stripped 1 base from V and 4 bases from J, with 7 bases between. CDR3 nucleotides: TGTGCCAGCAGCTTAGAGGGAGGCACTGAAGCTTTCTTT. Translated: CASSLEGGTEAFF.

This clonotype has just a few counts. The V gene is TRBV12-2, the J gene TRBJ2-2; TRBD1, the table's D call, lacks a check against the DNA. TRBV12-2 is an annotated pseudogene. The CDR3 has 19 amino acids. CDR3 amino acids: CASRDPWVARFSVTGELFF. For the CDR3, the DNA is TGTGCAAGTCGCGACCCCTGGGTGGCCCGGTTTTCGGTAACCGGGGAGCTGTTTTTT.

This clonotype has only a few counts. V and J are TRBV6-2 or TRBV6-3 and TRBJ2-1, with 8 bases fitting TRBD1. Looked up from germline, CDR1 is MNHEY and CDR2 is SVGEGT. The CDR3 is 18 amino acids. The J segment lost 9 bases and the V segment lost 5 bases, leaving 21 bases of the junction unmatched. This chain's CDR3 is CASSPGTGQGSNLLEQFF. The DNA of the CDR3 is TGTGCCAGCAGTCCCGGGACCGGACAGGGCTCTAACCTTCTTGAGCAGTTCTTC.

This chain's CDR3 is CASSEFIHAARGYTF. CDR3 nucleotides: TGTGCCAGCAGTGAATTCATCCATGCGGCCCGGGGCTACACCTTC. This chain connects TRBV6-1 to TRBJ1-2; D is unresolved. The CDR3 extends over 15 amino acids. V was trimmed by 2 bases and J by 8 bases, leaving 18 bases between them. Germline CDR1 and CDR2: MNHNS and SASEGT.

The sample holds a few counts of this clonotype. The chain joins TRBV19 to TRBJ1-5, with 8 bases aligning to TRBD1. V gave up 6 bases and J gave up 4 bases; unmatched junction bases: 11. The CDR3 runs 16 residues. From germline, CDR1 is LNHDA and CDR2 SQIVND (reference sequence). The CDR3 sequence: CASSRDRGKGNQPQHF. For the CDR3, the DNA is TGTGCCAGTAGCCGAGACAGGGGAAAAGGGAATCAGCCCCAGCATTTT. The variable domain in full, with the rest retrieved from reference TRBV19 and TRBJ1-5, is DGGITQSPKYLFRKEGQNVTLSCEQNLNHDAMYWYRQDPGQGLRLIYYSQIVNDFQKGDIAEGYSVSREKKESFPLTVTSAQKNPTAFYLCASSRDRGKGNQPQHFGDGTRLSIL.

This clonotype was seen only a few times. The V call is TRBV14, the J call TRBJ2-7; 10 positions agree with TRBD1. The CDR3 has 14 residues. Unmatched junction bases numbered 7, after V lost 7 bases and J lost 4 bases. Germline assignment: CDR1 SGHDN and CDR2 FVKESK. The DNA of the CDR3 is TGTGCCAGCACCCGAGGGACAGGGGCTTACGAGCAGTACTTC. Translating it yields CASTRGTGAYEQYF.

This clonotype was found once. This rearrangement joins TRBV12-3 or TRBV12-4 to TRBJ2-5; D is perhaps TRBD2 (5 bases). The CDR3 has 12 amino acids. V lost 7 bases to trimming and J lost 4 bases, with 10 bases between them. CDR3 region: CASKGRGETQYF. CDR3 nucleotide sequence: TGTGCCAGCAAAGGGAGAGGAGAGACCCAGTACTTC.

This clonotype appeared a few times. V is TRBV9 and J is TRBJ1-2; the D is unclear. The CDR3 covers 12 residues. The germline V gene encodes CDR1 SGDLS and CDR2 YYNGEE. V lost 0 bases and J lost 3, with 3 bases in between. The CDR3: CASSVADYGYTF. CDR3 nucleotides: TGTGCCAGCAGCGTAGCAGACTATGGCTACACCTTC.

This clonotype was picked up a small number of times. The chain employs TRBV4-1 and TRBJ2-3; the D is unclear. Germline V gives CDR1 MGHRA, CDR2 YSYEKL. V was trimmed by 0 bases and J by 4 bases, leaving 5 bases between them. The CDR3 spans 13 residues. This chain's CDR3 is CASSQDSSDTQYF. The CDR3 nucleotides are TGCGCCAGCAGCCAAGATTCTTCAGATACGCAGTATTTT.

The V and J genes are TRBV12-3 or TRBV12-4 and TRBJ2-1, with 9 positions matching TRBD2. With 6 bases clipped from V and 6 bases from J, the junction kept 6 bases outside the gene matches. The CDR3 totals 14 residues. DNA for the CDR3: TGTGCCAGCAGGTCGGCGGGGGGGCCCAATGAGCAGTTCTTC. Translation gives CASRSAGGPNEQFF.